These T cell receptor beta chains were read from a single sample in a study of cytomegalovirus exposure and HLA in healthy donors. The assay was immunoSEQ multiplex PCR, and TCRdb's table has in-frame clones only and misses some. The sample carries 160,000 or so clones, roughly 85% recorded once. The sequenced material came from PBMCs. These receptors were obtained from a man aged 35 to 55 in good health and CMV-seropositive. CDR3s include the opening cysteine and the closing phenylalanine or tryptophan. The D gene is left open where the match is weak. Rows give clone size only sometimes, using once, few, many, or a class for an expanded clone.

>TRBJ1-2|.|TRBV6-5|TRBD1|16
CASSYSSQGESYGYTF
TGTGCCAGCAGTTACTCGAGTCAGGGGGAGTCCTATGGCTACACCTTC
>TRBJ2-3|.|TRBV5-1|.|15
CASSVLSSGTDTQYF
TGCGCCAGCAGTGTACTTTCGTCGGGCACAGATACGCAGTATTTT
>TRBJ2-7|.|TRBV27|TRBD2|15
CASSPRTSGIYEQYF
TGTGCCAGCAGCCCCCGGACTAGCGGGATATACGAGCAGTACTTC
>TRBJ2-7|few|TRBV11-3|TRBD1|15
CASSLETGSSYEQYF
TGTGCCAGCAGCTTAGAGACAGGGAGCTCCTACGAGCAGTACTTC
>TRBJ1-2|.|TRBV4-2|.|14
CASSQDGGIYGYTF
TGTGCCAGCAGCCAAGACGGGGGGATCTATGGCTACACCTTC
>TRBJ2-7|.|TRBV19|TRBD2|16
CASSRGGRAQAGEQYF
TGTGCCAGTAGTAGGGGCGGGAGGGCCCAGGCGGGCGAGCAGTACTTC
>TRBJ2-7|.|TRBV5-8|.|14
CASSLGGGQYEQYF
TGTGCCAGCAGCCTCGGGGGTGGTCAATACGAGCAGTACTTC
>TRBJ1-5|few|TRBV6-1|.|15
CASSAVGGGNQPQHF
TGTGCCAGCAGTGCTGTGGGAGGGGGCAATCAGCCCCAGCATTTT
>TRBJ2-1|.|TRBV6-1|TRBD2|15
CASSPGLAGIHEQFF
TGTGCCAGCAGCCCCGGGCTAGCGGGAATCCATGAGCAGTTCTTC
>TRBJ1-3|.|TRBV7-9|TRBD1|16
CASSFWKGASGNTIYF
TGTGCCAGCAGCTTCTGGAAGGGGGCTTCTGGAAACACCATATATTTT
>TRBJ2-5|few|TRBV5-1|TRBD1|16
CASSTRGGQTQETQYF
TGCGCCAGCAGCACGAGAGGGGGACAGACCCAAGAGACCCAGTACTTC
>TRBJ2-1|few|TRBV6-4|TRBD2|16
CASSESSGDSGNEQFF
TGTGCCAGCAGTGAAAGCAGCGGGGATTCTGGCAATGAGCAGTTCTTC
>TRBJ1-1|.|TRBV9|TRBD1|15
CASSTHDRVSPEAFF
TGTGCCAGCAGCACACACGACAGGGTGTCTCCTGAAGCTTTCTTT
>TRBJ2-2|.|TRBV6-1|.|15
CASSENGGSDRELFF
TGTGCCAGCAGTGAAAATGGAGGGAGCGACAGGGAGCTGTTTTTT
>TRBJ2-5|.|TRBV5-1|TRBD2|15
CASSPGLAGSETQYF
TGCGCCAGCAGCCCTGGACTAGCGGGCTCAGAGACCCAGTACTTC
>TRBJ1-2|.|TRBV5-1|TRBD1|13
CASSEGQGYGYTF
TGCGCCAGCAGCGAAGGACAGGGCTATGGCTACACCTTC
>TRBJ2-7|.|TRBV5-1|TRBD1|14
CASSLQGASYEQYF
TGCGCCAGCAGCTTACAGGGGGCCTCCTACGAGCAGTACTTC
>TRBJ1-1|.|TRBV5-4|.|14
CASSLGTGITEAFF
TGTGCCAGCAGCTTGGGTACAGGGATCACTGAAGCTTTCTTT
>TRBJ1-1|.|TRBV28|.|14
CASRGGGDNTEAFF
TGTGCCAGCAGAGGAGGGGGGGATAACACTGAAGCTTTCTTT
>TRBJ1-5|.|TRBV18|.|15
CASSPSGSSNQPQHF
TGTGCCAGCTCACCATCAGGAAGTAGCAATCAGCCCCAGCATTTT
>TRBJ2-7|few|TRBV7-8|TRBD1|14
CASSNRDREGEQYF
TGTGCCAGCAGCAACCGGGACAGGGAGGGCGAGCAGTACTTC
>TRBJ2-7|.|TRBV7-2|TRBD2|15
CASSYTGTSGREQYF
TGTGCCAGCAGCTACACCGGGACTAGCGGGAGGGAGCAGTACTTC
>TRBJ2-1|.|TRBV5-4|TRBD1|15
CASSPREQGIPEQFF
TGTGCCAGCAGCCCGAGGGAACAGGGGATCCCTGAGCAGTTCTTC
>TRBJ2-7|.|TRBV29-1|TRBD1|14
CSVRTGVTSYEQYF
TGCAGCGTAAGGACAGGGGTAACCTCCTACGAGCAGTACTTC
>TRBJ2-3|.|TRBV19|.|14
CASSISAAADTQYF
TGTGCCAGTAGTATTTCAGCAGCGGCGGATACGCAGTATTTT
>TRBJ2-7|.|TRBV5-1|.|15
CASSWLGGSGGEQYF
TGCGCCAGCAGCTGGCTCGGCGGCTCCGGGGGCGAGCAGTACTTC